This TCR beta chain is drawn from a study of beta chain features in type 1 diabetes. Whole-study results and caveats: In all four CD4+ subsets, TCRB CDR3 length was significantly, moderately reduced in type 1 diabetes.

CDR3 length equals 15 residues. The germline V gene has CDR1 KGHSH and CDR2 LQKENI. Trimming took 3 bases from V and 5 from J, leaving 17 bases between them. Sampling consisted of one heparinised blood draw per donor, averaging approximately 120 mL. What was sequenced were expressed TCRB transcripts, since all of the isolated RNA had been reverse transcribed. Data came from immunoSEQ multiplex PCR; TCRdb stores just in-frame clones and leaves some out. The data contain over 150,000 clones, 7% to 9% of them singletons. Regarding this clone: What it binds is not known.

Sequencing was carried out using central memory CD4+ T cells from blood. This TCR was recovered from a young man with type 1 diabetes. This rearrangement joins TRBV18 to TRBJ2-7; unclear D gene. In nucleotides, the CDR3 is TGTGCCAGCTCACCGGGTCCCCAGGTCGGCAACGAGCAGTACTTC. It translates to CASSPGPQVGNEQYF.